This TCR beta chain comes out of a study of shared clonotypes between healthy human individuals. Study results and limitations: Represented diversity, genetic and exposure-history alike, was limited by few donors.

In the original workflow: With immunoSEQ giving junction-only sequences and no quality scores, filtering differed. The assay was immunoSEQ multiplex PCR, and TCRdb's table has in-frame clones only and misses some. V, J and clone size were drawn from that table, and D and trimming were deduced from the DNA. The sample records approximately 460,000 clones, approximately 77% being singletons. The V and J ends lost 8 bases and 5 bases respectively, with 19 bases between them. The CDR3 length is 15 residues. Concerning this clone itself: The target antigen is unknown.

This clonotype was obtained from a woman aged 40 to 50 in good health. Some clones in this sample may be carry-over from other donors' samples. V gene TRBV5-3 combines with J gene TRBJ2-2; TRBD2 is a possible D gene (6 bases). TRBV5-3 is identified as an open reading frame with a role that is uncertain. The sample taken for sequencing was PBMCs. As DNA, the CDR3 is TGTGCCAGCAGCCAAGATCACGGGAGTACCGGGGAGCTGTTTTTT. It specifies CASSQDHGSTGELFF.